This T cell receptor beta chain is from a study of spatial heterogeneity in lung cancer (dated by TCRdb to between 2018 and 2021). Looking at the study overall: Beta-chain transcripts were consistently detected in greater numbers than alpha-chain transcripts, which likely reflects a higher abundance of beta-chain transcripts. In the raw uncorrected reads, each unique combination of TCR and UMI appeared on average more than ten times. In non-small cell lung cancer, the study quantitatively compared TCR alpha and beta repertoires across several tumor regions, matched nontumor lung, and blood. Nonsynonymous mutation counts, determined by whole-exome sequencing of tumor tissue, were related to features of the TCR repertoire. At surgery, both alpha and beta chains were TCR-sequenced in about 200 tumor regions, fewer than 85 matched nontumor lung samples and some 56 PBMC samples.

This clonotype was counted many times. The specificity of this receptor is unknown. No much larger clonotype is one base removed from it; base qualities were not supplied. The label giving this sample's time point can be read as: sample taken at primary tumor resection. Donors were 65 to 85 patients with early-stage, untreated non-small cell lung cancer from the lung TRACERx cohort. Without any cell sorting, TCR sequencing was performed on whole RNA extracted either from tumor and nontumor lung tissue or from cryopreserved PBMC samples. Only patients for whom sufficient RNA was available from at least two tumor regions were selected for TCR sequencing. General study outcomes and caveats: Additional single-cell paired TCR alpha and beta sequencing was considered necessary to confirm, at a functional level, the hypothesis that regional TCRs recognize regional mutations. Ubiquitous expanded tumor TCRs were found in blood more often at tumor resection than at routine follow-up.

The library was generated by 5' RACE. Sequencer: NextSeq 500. In the TCR library protocol, a unique molecular identifier was attached to each TCR cDNA molecule so that PCR and sequencing errors could be corrected. Per the original workflow: TCR identification, UMI-based error correction and CDR3 extraction were performed with Decombinator tools. TCRs above a frequency of 2 per 1,000, corresponding to the top 1% of the tumor frequency distribution, were defined as expanded. Rényi diversity was computed with the R vegan package after subsampling each repertoire 100 times to 5,000 TCRs. CDR3 similarity networks were built from amino acid triplet string-kernel similarity, connecting CDR3s with pairwise similarity above 0.82. In TCRdb, the public reads were trimmed at Q25 with fastp and aligned with MiXCR, with productive beta chains retained. Every entry covers one CDR3 protein and lists the most common genes and DNA from its rows. TCRdb assigned the V and J calls; the authors' analysis was not used. This sample is represented by around 48,000 distinct CDR3 sequences; less than 5.5% of them were singletons. The ten biggest clones cover roughly 11% of the sample.

The TCR comes from a male donor with early-stage non-small cell lung cancer. The specimen was PBMCs, collected at surgery.

The CDR3 in this case is CASTHGAGAADTQYF. The sequence in DNA is TGTGCCAGCACCCACGGGGCGGGAGCCGCAGATACGCAGTATTTT. Recombination connected TRBV6-6 to TRBJ2-3; 7 bases in between match TRBD2. The CDR3 goes from the cysteine to the phenylalanine over 15 residues. The kept DNA is CDR3 alone, 45 bases in frame from the first base. Trimmed from V: 7 bases; trimmed from J: 4 bases; junction bases lacking a gene match: 11. CDR1 and CDR2, per the germline V gene (reference sequence), are MNHNY and SVGAGI.